This TCR beta chain was obtained from a study of CD8 T cells in ankylosing spondylitis. This clonotype was counted ten times or more. TCRdb redid the calling of the 5' RACE reads with MiXCR, one entry per CDR3 protein. The table lists some 130,000 distinct CDR3 sequences, 7% to 8% of them singletons. Germline trimming cut 6 bases from V and 6 bases from J; bases unmatched to any gene: 6. Germline lookup yields CDR1 LGHDT and CDR2 YNNKEL (reference sequence). This CDR3 spans 14 amino acids. This TCR derives from a female donor with ankylosing spondylitis or in good health (not recorded which). V and J are TRBV3-1 and TRBJ2-1, with 9 positions matching TRBD1. Sequencing input: blood, either unsorted or a sorted T cell fraction (not recorded which). The DNA for the CDR3 is TGTGCCAGCAGACCCGGGACAGGGATCAATGAGCAGTTCTTC. Its protein is CASRPGTGINEQFF.